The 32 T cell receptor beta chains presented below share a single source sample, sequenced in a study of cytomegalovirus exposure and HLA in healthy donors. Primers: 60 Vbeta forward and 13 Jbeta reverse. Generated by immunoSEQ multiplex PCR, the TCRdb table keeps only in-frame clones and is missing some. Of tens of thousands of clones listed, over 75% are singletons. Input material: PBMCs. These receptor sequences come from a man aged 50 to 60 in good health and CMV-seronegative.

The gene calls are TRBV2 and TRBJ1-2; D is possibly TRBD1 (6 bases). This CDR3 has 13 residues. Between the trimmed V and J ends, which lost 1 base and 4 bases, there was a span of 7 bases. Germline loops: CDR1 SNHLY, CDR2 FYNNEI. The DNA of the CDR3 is TGTGCCAGCAGTGAAGGACAGGCCTATGGCTACACCTTC. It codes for CASSEGQAYGYTF.

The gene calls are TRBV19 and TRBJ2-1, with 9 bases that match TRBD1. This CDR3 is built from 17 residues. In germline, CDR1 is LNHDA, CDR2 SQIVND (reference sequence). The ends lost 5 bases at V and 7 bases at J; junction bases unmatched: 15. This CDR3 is CASSRTGGTGIQNEQFF. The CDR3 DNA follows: TGTGCCAGTAGTCGAACAGGGGGCACGGGGATACAGAATGAGCAGTTCTTC.

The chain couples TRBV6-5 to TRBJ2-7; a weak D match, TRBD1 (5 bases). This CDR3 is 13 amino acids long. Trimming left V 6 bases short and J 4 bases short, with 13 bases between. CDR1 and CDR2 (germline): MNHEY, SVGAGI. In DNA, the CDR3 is TGTGCCAGCAGCCACGACAGTCTGTACGAGCAGTACTTC. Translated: CASSHDSLYEQYF.

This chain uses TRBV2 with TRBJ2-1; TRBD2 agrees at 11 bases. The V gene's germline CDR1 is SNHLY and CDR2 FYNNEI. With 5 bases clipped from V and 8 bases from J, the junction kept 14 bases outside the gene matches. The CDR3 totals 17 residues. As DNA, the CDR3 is TGTGCCAGCAGTCAGGGGTTAGCGGGAGGGGGGAGAGATGAGCAGTTCTTC. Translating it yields CASSQGLAGGGRDEQFF.

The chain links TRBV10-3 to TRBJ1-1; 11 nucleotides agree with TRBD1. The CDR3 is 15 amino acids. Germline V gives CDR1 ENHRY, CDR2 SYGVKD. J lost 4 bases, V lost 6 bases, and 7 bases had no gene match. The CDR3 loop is CAIRAAGTGGTEAFF. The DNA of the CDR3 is TGTGCCATCAGGGCAGCCGGGACAGGGGGCACTGAAGCTTTCTTT.

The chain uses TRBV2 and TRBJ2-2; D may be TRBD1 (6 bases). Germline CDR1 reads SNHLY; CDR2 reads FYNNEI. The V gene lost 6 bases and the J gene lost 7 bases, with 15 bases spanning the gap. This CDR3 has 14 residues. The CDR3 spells CASRVDRSNGELFF. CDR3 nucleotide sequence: TGTGCCAGCAGGGTCGACAGGAGTAACGGGGAGCTGTTTTTT.

The DNA of the CDR3 is TGTGCCAGCAGCCCGGGACTAGCGGGAGGTATGAGCTCCTACGAGCAGTACTTC. Protein sequence: CASSPGLAGGMSSYEQYF. V usage is TRBV5-4 and J usage is TRBJ2-7; 15 bases match TRBD2. Germline CDR1 is SGHNT and CDR2 is YYREEE (reference sequence). Trimming cost V 4 bases and J 0 bases; bases outside gene matches: 8. CDR3 length equals 18 residues.

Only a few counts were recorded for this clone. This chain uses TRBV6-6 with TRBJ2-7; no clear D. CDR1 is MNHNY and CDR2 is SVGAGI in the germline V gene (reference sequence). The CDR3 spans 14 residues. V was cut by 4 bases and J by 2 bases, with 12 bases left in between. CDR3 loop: CASSFPGITYEQYF. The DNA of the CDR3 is TGTGCCAGCAGTTTCCCAGGAATAACCTACGAGCAGTACTTC.

The CDR3 reads CASSSGAVTDTQYF. Written as DNA, the CDR3 is TGCGCCAGCAGCTCAGGGGCCGTCACAGATACGCAGTATTTT. The V call is TRBV5-1, the J call TRBJ2-3; D is perhaps TRBD1 (6 bases). Trimming took 3 bases from V and 2 from J, leaving 10 bases between them. The CDR3 consists of 14 residues. CDR1 and CDR2 from the germline V gene are SGHRS and YFSETQ.

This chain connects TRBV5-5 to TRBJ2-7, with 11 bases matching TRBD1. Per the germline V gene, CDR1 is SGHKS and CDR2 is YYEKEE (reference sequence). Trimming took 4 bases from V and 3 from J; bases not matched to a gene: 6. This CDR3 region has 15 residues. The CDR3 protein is CASSLGQGAIYEQYF. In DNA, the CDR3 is TGTGCCAGCAGCCTCGGACAGGGGGCGATCTACGAGCAGTACTTC.

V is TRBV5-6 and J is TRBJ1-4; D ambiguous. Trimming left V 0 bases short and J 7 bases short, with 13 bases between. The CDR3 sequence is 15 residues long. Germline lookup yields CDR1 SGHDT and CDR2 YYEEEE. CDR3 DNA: TGTGCCAGCAGCTTGGGATTCACTGATGGTGAAAAACTGTTTTTT. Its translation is CASSLGFTDGEKLFF.

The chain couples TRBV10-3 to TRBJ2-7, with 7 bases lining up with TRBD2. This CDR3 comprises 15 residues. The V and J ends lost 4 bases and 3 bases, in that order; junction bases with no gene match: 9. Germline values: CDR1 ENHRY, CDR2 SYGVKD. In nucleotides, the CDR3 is TGTGCCATCAGTGGGGTGGCGGGAGCCCTCTACGAGCAGTACTTC. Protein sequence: CAISGVAGALYEQYF.

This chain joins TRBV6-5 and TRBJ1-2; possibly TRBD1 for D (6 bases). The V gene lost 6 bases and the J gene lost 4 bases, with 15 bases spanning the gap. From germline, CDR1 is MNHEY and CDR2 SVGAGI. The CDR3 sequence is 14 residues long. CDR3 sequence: CASRDTGSGYGYTF. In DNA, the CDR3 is TGTGCCAGCAGGGACACAGGGAGCGGCTATGGCTACACCTTC.

The CDR3 loop reads CAITGQGESSGANVLTF. The CDR3 region has the DNA TGTGCCATCACCGGACAGGGGGAGTCCTCTGGGGCCAACGTCCTGACTTTC. This chain uses TRBV10-3 with TRBJ2-6, with 10 bases aligning to TRBD1. The CDR3 contains 17 residues. The ends lost 7 bases at V and 0 bases at J; junction bases unmatched: 6. CDR1 is ENHRY and CDR2 is SYGVKD in the germline V gene.

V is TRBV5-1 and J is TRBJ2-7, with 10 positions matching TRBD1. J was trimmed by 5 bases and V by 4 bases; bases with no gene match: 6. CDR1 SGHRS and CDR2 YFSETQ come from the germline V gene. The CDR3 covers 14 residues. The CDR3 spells CASSVGQGQNEQYF. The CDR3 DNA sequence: TGCGCCAGCAGCGTGGGACAGGGGCAAAACGAGCAGTACTTC.

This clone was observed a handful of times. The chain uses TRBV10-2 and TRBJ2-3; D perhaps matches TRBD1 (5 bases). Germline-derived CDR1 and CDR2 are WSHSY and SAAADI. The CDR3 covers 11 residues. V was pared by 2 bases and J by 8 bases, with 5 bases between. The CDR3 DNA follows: TGCGCCAGCAGTGAGAGGGGTACGCAGTATTTT. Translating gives CASSERGTQYF.

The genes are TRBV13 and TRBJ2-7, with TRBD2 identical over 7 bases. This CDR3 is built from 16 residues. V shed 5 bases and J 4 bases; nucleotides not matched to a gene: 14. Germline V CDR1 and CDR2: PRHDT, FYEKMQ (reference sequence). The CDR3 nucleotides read TGTGCCAGCAGCACTCGGGACGGCGGGAGTGGATACGAGCAGTACTTC. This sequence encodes CASSTRDGGSGYEQYF.

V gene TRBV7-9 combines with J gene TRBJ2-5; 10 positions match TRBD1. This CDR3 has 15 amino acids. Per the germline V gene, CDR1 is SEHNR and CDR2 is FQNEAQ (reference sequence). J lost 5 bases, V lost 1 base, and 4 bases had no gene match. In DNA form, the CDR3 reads TGTGCCAGCAGCTTAGTCCTGGGACAGGGGGAGACCCAGTACTTC. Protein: CASSLVLGQGETQYF. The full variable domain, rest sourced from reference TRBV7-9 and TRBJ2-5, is DTGVSQNPRHKITKRGQNVTFRCDPISEHNRLYWYRQTLGQGPEFLTYFQNEAQLEKSRLLSDRFSAERPKGSFSTLEIQRTEQGDSAMYLCASSLVLGQGETQYFGPGTRLLVL.

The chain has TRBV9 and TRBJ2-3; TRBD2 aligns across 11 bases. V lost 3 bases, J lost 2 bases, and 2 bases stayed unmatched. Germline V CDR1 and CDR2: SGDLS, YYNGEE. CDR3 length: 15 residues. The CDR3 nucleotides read TGTGCCAGCAGCGCTAGCGGGAGGAACACAGATACGCAGTATTTT. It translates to CASSASGRNTDTQYF.

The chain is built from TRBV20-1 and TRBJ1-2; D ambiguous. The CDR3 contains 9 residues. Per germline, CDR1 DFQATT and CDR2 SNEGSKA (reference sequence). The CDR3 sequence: CTPDYGYTF. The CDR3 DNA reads TGCACCCCAGACTATGGCTACACCTTC.

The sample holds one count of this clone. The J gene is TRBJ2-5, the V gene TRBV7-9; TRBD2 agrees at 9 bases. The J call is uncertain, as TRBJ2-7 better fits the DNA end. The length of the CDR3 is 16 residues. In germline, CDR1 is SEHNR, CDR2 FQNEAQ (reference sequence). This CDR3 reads CASSKRVAGGPYEQYF. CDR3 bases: TGTGCCAGCAGCAAAAGGGTTGCGGGAGGGCCGTACGAGCAGTACTTC.

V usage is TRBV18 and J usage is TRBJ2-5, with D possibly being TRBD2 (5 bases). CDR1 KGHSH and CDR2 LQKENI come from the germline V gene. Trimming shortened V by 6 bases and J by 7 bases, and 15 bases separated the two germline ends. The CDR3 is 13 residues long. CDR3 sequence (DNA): TGTGCCAGCTCCGGCGAGGCGGGCGGGACCCAGTACTTC. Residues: CASSGEAGGTQYF.

CDR3 protein: CASSRGESLYEQYF. DNA for the CDR3: TGCGCCAGCAGTCGGGGGGAGTCCCTCTACGAGCAGTACTTC. This chain uses TRBV5-1 with TRBJ2-7; 7 positions agree with TRBD2. The CDR3 consists of 14 residues. The germline CDR1 and CDR2 sequences are SGHRS and YFSETQ. Unmatched junction bases numbered 8, after V lost 5 bases and J lost 3 bases.

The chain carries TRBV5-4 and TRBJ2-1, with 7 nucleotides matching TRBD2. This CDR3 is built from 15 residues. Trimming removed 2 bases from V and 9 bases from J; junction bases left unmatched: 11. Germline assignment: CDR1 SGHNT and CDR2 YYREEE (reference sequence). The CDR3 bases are TGTGCCAGCAGCTTAACGGGAGGTATATATAGTGAGCAGTTCTTC. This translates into CASSLTGGIYSEQFF.

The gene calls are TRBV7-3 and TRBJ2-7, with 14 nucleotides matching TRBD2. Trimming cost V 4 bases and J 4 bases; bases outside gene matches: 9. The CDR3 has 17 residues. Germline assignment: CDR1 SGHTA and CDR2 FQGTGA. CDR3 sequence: CASSSLPGLAGVYEQYF. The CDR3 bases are TGTGCCAGCAGCTCCCTACCGGGACTAGCGGGAGTTTACGAGCAGTACTTC.

Here the CDR3 DNA reads TGCAGCGCGGAAATGATGGTAGCGGGAGCCACAGATACGCAGTATTTT. Translating gives CSAEMMVAGATDTQYF. The chain is built from TRBV29-1 and TRBJ2-3, with 9 nucleotides matching TRBD2. CDR3 length equals 16 residues. V shed 7 bases, J shed 2 bases, and the junction held 13 bases outside the gene matches. Germline values: CDR1 SQVTM, CDR2 ANQGSEA.

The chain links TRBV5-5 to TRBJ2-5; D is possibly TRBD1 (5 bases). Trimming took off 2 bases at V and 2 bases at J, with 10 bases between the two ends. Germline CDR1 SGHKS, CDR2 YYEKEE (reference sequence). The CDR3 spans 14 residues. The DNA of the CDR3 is TGTGCCAGCAGCTTTAGACAGACACAAGAGACCCAGTACTTC. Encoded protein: CASSFRQTQETQYF.

CDR3 region: CASSPAYNEQFF. CDR3 nucleotides: TGTGCCAGCAGCCCCGCCTACAATGAGCAGTTCTTC. This sequence joins TRBV7-3 and TRBJ2-1, with D unclear. The CDR3 runs to 12 residues. CDR1 is SGHTA, CDR2 FQGTGA, per germline. V was shortened by 5 bases and J by 2 bases, with 4 bases between the two germline ends.

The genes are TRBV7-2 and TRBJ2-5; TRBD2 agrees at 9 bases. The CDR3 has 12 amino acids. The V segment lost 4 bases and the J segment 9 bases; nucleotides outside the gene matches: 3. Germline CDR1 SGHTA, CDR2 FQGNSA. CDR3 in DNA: TGTGCCAGCAGCTCGCGGGGGGGGCCCCAGTACTTC. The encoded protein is CASSSRGGPQYF.

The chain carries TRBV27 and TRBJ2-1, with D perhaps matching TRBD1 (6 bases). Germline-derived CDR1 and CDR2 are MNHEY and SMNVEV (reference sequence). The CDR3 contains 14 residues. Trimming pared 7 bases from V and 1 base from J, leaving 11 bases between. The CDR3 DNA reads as TGTGCCAGCACCCAGGGGATTTCCTACAATGAGCAGTTCTTC. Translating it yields CASTQGISYNEQFF.

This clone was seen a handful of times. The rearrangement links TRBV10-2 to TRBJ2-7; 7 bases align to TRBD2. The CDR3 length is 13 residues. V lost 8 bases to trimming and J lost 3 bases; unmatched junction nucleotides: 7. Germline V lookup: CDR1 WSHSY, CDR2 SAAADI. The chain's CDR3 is CASGLELDYEQYF. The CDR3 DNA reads TGCGCCAGCGGACTAGAACTTGACTACGAGCAGTACTTC.

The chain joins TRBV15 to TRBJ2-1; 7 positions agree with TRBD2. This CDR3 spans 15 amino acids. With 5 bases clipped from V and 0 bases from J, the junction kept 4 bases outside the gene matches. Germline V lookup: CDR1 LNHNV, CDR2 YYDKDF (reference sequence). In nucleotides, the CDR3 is TGTGCCACCAGCGGGGGGGGGAGCTCCTACAATGAGCAGTTCTTC. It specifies CATSGGGSSYNEQFF.